Detailed here is one TCR beta chain. This clonotype was recorded a few times. No antigen is known for it. Base qualities are not recorded, but no much larger clone differs from it by a single base. The library relied on PCR. Sequencing took place on an Illumina HiSeq 2500. TCR libraries were prepared with molecular barcoding, using unique molecular identifiers to normalize TCRbeta repertoire quantification. TCRdb redid the processing of the public reads, applying fastp at Q25 and MiXCR, and retained in-frame beta chains. Every entry covers one CDR3 protein and lists the most common genes and DNA from its rows. In all, the sample holds 580,000 or so distinct CDR3 sequences, and approximately 22% of those were seen once. Jointly, the top ten make up 13% to 15% of the sample. The CDR3 spans 12 residues, from the cysteine through the phenylalanine. This entry keeps only the CDR3 DNA: 36 bases, framed from base 1. Trimming takes 2 bases from V and 4 bases from J, and the germline ends sit 6 bases apart.

This sample is part of a study of T-cell reconstitution after alpha-beta-depleted transplantation in children (dated by TCRdb to the mid-2010s). Study-level background: Using TCR repertoire profiling, the study quantitatively followed how T-cell immune reconstitution unfolded in children after TCRalphabeta/CD19-depleted allogeneic hematopoietic cell transplantation.

Overall results and qualifications from the work: Apparently early alphabetaT-cell count recovery about two months after transplant reportedly relied on only several hundred rapidly expanded clones derived from non-depleted graft cells. Over subsequent months, a decline in hyperexpanded clone frequencies was noted, and after one year, T-cell counts and TCRbeta diversity were mostly ascribed to newly produced T cells. In some patients, the high TCRbeta diversity seen at day 60 was put down to recipient T cells and intrathymic progenitors that had survived conditioning.

The treatment or condition label on this specimen signifies: allogeneic hematopoietic cell transplantation with graft depleted of TCRalphabeta T cells and CD19 B cells. Transplant recipients were children who received TCRalphabeta/CD19-depleted allogeneic hematopoietic cell grafts. The TCR sequence derives from a boy under three years old who had a stem cell transplant for acute myeloid leukemia, so the T cells may come from the graft donor. Recombination joined TRBV12-3 or TRBV12-4 with TRBJ2-7; TRBD1 is possibly the D segment (5 matching bases). Sequencing was performed on PBMCs, mostly from graft donor cells, taken 360 days after TCRalphabeta/CD19-depleted stem cell transplant. The DNA sequence reads TGTGCCAGCAGTTTAAAGGGGTACGAGCAGTACTTC. It codes for CASSLKGYEQYF.